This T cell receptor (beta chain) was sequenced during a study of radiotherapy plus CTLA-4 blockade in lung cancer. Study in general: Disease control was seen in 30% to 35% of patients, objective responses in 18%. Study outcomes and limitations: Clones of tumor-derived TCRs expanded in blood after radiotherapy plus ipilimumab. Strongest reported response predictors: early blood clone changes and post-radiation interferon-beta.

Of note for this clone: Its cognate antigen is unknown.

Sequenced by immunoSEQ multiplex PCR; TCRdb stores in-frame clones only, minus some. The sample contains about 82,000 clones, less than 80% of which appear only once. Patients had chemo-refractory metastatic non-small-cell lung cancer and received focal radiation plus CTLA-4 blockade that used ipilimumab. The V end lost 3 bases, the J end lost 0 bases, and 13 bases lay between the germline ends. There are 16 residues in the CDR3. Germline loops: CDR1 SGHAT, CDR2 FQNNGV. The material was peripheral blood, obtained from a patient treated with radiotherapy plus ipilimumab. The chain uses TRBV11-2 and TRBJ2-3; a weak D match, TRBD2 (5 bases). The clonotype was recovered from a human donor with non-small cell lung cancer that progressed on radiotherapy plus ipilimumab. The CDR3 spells CASSFPDYPSTDTQYF. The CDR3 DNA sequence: TGTGCCAGCAGCTTTCCCGACTACCCTAGCACAGATACGCAGTATTTT.